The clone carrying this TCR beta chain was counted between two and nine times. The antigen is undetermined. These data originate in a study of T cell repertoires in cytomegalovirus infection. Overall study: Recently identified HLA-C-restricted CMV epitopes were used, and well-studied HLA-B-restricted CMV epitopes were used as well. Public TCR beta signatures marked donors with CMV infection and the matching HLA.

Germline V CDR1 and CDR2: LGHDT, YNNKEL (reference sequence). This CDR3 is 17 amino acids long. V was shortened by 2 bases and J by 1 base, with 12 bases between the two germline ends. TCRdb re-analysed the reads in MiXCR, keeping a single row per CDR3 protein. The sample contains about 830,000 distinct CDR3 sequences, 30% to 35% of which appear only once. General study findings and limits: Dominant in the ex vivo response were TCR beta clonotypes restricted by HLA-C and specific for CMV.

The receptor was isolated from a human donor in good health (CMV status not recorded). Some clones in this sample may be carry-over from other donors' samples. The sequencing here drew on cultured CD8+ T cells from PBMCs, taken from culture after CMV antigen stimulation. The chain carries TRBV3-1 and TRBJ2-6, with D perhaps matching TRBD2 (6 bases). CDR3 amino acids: CASSQPGLTSGANVLTF. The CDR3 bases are TGTGCCAGCAGCCAACCGGGACTCACTTCTGGGGCCAACGTCCTGACTTTC.